The entry that follows covers one T cell receptor (beta chain) sequence. This CDR3 region has 14 residues. Germline CDR1 is LGHDT and CDR2 is YNNKEL (reference sequence). Between the trimmed V and J ends, which lost 2 bases and 1 base, there was a span of 7 bases. This specimen comes from a study of blood T cell repertoires in COVID-19. Across the study: Acute-phase and convalescent COVID-19 samples originated in the United States, Italy and Spain.

Living in 24 US areas, the participants were between roughly 18 and 90 years of age. Assignment of participants to cohorts was predicated upon participant-reported clinical history. Study processing details: Reference gene primers were amplified, and this amplification served to estimate nucleated cell counts. The method was immunoSEQ multiplex PCR; TCRdb's version includes in-frame clones alone and lacks a portion of them. That table supplies the V and J calls and clone size; D and trimming were determined from the DNA. The sample has roughly 500,000 clones, approximately 91% seen once. This TCR came from a woman aged 60-75 years who had recovered from COVID-19. The sequenced material came from PBMCs or T cells enriched from blood (not recorded which). V is TRBV3-1 (or the pseudogene TRBV3-2) and J is TRBJ2-3, with no clear D. CDR3 coding DNA: TGTGCCAGCAGCCAAATACAACGCACAGATACGCAGTATTTT. Protein product: CASSQIQRTDTQYF.